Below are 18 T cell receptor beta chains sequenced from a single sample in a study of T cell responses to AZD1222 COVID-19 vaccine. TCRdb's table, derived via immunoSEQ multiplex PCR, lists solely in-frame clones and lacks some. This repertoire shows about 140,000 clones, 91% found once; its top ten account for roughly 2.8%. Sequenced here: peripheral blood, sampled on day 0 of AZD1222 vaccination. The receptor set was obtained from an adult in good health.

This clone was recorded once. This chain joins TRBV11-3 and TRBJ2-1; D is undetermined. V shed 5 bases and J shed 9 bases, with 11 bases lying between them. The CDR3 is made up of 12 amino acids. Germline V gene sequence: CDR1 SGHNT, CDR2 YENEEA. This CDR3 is CASSPSHGEQFF. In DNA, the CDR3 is TGTGCCAGCAGCCCGAGTCACGGTGAGCAGTTCTTC.

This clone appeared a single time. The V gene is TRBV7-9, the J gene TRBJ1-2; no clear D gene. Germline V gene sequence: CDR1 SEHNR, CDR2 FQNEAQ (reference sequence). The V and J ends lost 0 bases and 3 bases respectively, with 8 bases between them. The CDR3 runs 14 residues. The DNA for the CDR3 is TGTGCCAGCAGCTTAGCGCTAAACGACTATGGCTACACCTTC. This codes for CASSLALNDYGYTF.

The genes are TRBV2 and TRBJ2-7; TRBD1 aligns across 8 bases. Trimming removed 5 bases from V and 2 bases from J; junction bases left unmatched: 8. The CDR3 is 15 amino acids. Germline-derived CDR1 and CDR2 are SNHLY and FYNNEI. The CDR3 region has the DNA TGTGCCAGCAGTACGGTGGGCAGGGGGCCCTACGAGCAGTACTTC. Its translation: CASSTVGRGPYEQYF.

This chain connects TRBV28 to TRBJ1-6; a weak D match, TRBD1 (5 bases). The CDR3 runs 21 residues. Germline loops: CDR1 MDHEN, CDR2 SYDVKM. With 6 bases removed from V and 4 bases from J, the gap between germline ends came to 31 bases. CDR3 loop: CASSPIRRGSIGSGYNSPLHF. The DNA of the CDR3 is TGTGCCAGCAGCCCCATCCGCCGGGGGTCGATAGGTTCGGGGTATAATTCACCCCTCCACTTT.

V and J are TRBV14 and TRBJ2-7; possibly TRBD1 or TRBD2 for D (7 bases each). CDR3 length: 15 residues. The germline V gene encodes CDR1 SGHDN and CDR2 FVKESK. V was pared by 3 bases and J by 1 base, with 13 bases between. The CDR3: CASSQYRGGSYEQYF. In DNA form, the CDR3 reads TGTGCCAGCAGCCAGTACAGGGGAGGGTCCTACGAGCAGTACTTC.

CDR3 bases: TGTGCCAGCAGCTTGGATGTTGGCAACGACTTCTATGGCTACACCTTC. Translation gives CASSLDVGNDFYGYTF. This chain uses TRBV5-4 with TRBJ1-2, with D unresolved. The germline V gene encodes CDR1 SGHNT and CDR2 YYREEE (reference sequence). The CDR3 spans 16 residues. The V end was cut by 0 bases, the J end by 4 bases, with 16 bases between.

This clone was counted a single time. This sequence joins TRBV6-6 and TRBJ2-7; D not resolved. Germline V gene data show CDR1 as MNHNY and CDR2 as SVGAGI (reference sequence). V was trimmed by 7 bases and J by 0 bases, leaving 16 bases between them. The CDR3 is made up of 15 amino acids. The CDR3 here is CASILIYPASYEQYF. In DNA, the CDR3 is TGTGCCAGCATCCTCATTTATCCCGCCTCCTACGAGCAGTACTTC.

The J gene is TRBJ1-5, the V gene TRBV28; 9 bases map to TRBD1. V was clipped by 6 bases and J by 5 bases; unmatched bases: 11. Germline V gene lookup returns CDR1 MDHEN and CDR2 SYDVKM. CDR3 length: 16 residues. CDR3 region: CASSPWEQGAYQPQHF. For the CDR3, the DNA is TGTGCCAGCAGCCCCTGGGAACAGGGGGCCTATCAGCCCCAGCATTTT.

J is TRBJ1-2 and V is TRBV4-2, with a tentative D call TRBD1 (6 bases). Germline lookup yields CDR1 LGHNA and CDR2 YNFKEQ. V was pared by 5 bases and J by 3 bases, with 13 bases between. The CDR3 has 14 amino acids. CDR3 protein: CASSGAEGDYGYTF. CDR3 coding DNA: TGTGCCAGCAGCGGGGCGGAGGGGGACTATGGCTACACCTTC.

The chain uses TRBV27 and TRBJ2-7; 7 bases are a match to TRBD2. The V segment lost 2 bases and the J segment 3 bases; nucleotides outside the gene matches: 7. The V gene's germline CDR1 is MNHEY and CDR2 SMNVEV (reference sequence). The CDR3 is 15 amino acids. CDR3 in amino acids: CASSLGRRESYEQYF. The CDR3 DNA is TGTGCCAGCAGTTTAGGGCGGCGGGAGAGCTACGAGCAGTACTTC.

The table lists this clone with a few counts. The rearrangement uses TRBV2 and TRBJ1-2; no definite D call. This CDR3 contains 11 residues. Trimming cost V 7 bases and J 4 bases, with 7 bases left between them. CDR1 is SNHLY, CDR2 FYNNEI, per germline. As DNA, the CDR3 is TGTGCCAGCACTACGGCCTATGGCTACACCTTC. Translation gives CASTTAYGYTF.

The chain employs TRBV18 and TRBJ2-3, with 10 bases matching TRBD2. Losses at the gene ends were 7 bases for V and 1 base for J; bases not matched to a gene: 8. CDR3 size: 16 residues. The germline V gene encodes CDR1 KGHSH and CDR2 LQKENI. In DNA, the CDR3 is TGTGCCAGCTTACCGGGAGGGACTAGCGGCACAGATACGCAGTATTTT. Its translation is CASLPGGTSGTDTQYF.

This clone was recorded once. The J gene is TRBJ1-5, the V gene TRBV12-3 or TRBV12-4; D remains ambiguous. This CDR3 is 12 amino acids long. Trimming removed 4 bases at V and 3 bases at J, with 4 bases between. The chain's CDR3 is CASSSDNQPQHF. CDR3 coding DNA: TGTGCCAGCAGTTCGGACAATCAGCCCCAGCATTTT.

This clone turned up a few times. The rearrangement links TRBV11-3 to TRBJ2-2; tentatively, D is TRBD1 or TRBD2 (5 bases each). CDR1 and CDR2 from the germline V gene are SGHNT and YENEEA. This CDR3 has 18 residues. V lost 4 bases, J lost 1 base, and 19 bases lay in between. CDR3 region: CASSSSYLGVENTGELFF. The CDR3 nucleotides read TGTGCCAGCAGCTCCTCATACCTGGGGGTCGAGAACACCGGGGAGCTGTTTTTT.

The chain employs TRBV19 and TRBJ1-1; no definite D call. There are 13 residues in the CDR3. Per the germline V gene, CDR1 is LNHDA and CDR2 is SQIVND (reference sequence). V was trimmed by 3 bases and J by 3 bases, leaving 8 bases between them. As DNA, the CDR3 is TGTGCCAGTAGTATCTGGAGGGACACTGAAGCTTTCTTT. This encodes CASSIWRDTEAFF. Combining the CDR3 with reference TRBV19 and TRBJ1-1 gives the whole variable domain DGGITQSPKYLFRKEGQNVTLSCEQNLNHDAMYWYRQDPGQGLRLIYYSQIVNDFQKGDIAEGYSVSREKKESFPLTVTSAQKNPTAFYLCASSIWRDTEAFFGQGTRLTVV.

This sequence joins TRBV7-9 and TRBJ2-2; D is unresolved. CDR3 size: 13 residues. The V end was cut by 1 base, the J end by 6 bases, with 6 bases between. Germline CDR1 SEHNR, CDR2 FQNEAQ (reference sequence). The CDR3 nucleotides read TGTGCCAGCAGCTTAGGTGTCTCCGGGGAGCTGTTTTTT. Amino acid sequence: CASSLGVSGELFF.

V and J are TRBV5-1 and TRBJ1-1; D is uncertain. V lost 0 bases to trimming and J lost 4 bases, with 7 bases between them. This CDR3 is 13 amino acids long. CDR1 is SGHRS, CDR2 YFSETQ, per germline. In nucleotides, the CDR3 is TGCGCCAGCAGCTTGGCCCCGGTCACTGAAGCTTTCTTT. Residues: CASSLAPVTEAFF.

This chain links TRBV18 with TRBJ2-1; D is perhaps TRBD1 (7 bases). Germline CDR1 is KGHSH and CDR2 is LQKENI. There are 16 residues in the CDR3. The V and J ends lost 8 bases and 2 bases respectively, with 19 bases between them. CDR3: CASAGGRRAPYNEQFF. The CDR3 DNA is TGTGCCAGCGCAGGGGGGAGACGGGCACCCTACAATGAGCAGTTCTTC.